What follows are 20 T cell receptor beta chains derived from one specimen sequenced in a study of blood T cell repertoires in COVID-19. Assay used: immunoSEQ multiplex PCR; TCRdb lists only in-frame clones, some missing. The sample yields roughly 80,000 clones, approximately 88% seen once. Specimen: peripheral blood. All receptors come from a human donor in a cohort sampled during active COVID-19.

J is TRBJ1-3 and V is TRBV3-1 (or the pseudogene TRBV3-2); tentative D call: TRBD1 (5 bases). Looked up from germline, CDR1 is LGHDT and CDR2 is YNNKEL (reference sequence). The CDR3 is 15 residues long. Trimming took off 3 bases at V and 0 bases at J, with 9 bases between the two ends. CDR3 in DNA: TGTGCCAGCAGCCAGGACACCAGCTCTGGAAACACCATATATTTT. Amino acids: CASSQDTSSGNTIYF.

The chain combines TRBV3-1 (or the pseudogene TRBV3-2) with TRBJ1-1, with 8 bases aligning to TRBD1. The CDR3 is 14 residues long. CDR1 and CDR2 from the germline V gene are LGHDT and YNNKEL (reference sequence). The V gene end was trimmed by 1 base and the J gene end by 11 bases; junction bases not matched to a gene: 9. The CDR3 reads CASSQGTGPRRAFF. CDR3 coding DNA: TGTGCCAGCAGCCAAGGGACAGGGCCGAGAAGGGCTTTCTTT.

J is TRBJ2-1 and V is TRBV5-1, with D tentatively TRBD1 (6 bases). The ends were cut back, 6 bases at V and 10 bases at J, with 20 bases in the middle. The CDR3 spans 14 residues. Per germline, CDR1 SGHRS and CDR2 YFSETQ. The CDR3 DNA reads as TGCGCCAGCACCCTAGGGCAGACCCAGGGGGAGCAGTTCTTC. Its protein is CASTLGQTQGEQFF.

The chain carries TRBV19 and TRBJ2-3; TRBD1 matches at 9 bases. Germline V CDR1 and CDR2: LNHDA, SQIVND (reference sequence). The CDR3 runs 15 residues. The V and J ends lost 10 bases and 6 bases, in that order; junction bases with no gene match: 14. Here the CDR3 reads CAISGDRVSSDTQYF. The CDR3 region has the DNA TGTGCCATCTCTGGGGACAGGGTATCGTCCGATACGCAGTATTTT.

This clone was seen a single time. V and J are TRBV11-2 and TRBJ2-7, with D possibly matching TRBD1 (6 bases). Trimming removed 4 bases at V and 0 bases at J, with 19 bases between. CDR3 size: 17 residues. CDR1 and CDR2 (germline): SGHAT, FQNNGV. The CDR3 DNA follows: TGTGCCAGCAGCTGGACATCGGACAGCTCGAACTCCTACGAGCAGTACTTC. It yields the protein CASSWTSDSSNSYEQYF.

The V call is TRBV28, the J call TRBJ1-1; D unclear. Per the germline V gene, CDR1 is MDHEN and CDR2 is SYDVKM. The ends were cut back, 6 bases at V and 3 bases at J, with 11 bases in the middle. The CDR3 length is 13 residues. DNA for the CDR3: TGTGCCAGCAGGGTAAGTCGGGACACTGAAGCTTTCTTT. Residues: CASRVSRDTEAFF.

The CDR3 region is CASAGDPTYNEQFF. The DNA of the CDR3 is TGTGCCAGCGCAGGGGACCCAACCTACAATGAGCAGTTCTTC. This sequence joins TRBV11-2 and TRBJ2-1, with D possibly being TRBD1 (6 bases). This CDR3 is built from 14 residues. Germline CDR1 is SGHAT and CDR2 is FQNNGV. V was trimmed by 8 bases and J by 2 bases, leaving 13 bases between them.

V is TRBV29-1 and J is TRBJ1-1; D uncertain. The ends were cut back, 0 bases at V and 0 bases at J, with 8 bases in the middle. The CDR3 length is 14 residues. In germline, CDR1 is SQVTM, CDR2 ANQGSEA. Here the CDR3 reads CSVEEAALNTEAFF. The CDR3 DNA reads TGCAGCGTTGAAGAGGCGGCGTTGAACACTGAAGCTTTCTTT.

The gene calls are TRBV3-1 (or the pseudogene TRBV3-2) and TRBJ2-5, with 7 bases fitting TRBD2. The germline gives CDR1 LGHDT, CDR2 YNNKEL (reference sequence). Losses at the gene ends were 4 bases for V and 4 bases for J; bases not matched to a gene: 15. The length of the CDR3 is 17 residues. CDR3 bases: TGTGCCAGCAGCCGGATAAGGGGCGGGAGTTCGAGAGAGACCCAGTACTTC. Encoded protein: CASSRIRGGSSRETQYF.

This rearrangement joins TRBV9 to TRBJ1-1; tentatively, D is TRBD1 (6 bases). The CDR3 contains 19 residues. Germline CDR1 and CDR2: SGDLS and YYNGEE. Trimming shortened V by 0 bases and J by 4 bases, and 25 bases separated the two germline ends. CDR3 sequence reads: CASSVGGGGVGNWGTEAFF. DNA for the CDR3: TGTGCCAGCAGCGTAGGTGGGGGCGGAGTTGGAAATTGGGGCACTGAAGCTTTCTTT.

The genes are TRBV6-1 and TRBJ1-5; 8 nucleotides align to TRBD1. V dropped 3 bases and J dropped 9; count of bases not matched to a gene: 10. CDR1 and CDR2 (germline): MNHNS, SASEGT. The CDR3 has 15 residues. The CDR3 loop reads CASSDRQGNFRPQHF. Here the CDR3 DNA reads TGTGCCAGCAGTGATAGACAGGGGAACTTTCGGCCCCAGCATTTT.

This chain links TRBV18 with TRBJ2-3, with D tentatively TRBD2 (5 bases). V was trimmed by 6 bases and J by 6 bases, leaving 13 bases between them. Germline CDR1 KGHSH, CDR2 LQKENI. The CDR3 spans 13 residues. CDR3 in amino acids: CASSPGSGDTQYF. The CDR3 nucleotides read TGTGCCAGCTCCCCGGGAAGCGGTGATACGCAGTATTTT.

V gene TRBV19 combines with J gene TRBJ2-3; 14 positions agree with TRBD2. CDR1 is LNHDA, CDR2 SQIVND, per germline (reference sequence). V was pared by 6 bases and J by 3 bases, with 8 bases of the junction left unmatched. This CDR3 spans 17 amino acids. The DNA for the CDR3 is TGTGCCAGTAGCCGGGGACTAGCGGGAGTGGGGACAGATACGCAGTATTTT. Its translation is CASSRGLAGVGTDTQYF. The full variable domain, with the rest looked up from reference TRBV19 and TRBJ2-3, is DGGITQSPKYLFRKEGQNVTLSCEQNLNHDAMYWYRQDPGQGLRLIYYSQIVNDFQKGDIAEGYSVSREKKESFPLTVTSAQKNPTAFYLCASSRGLAGVGTDTQYFGPGTRLTVL.

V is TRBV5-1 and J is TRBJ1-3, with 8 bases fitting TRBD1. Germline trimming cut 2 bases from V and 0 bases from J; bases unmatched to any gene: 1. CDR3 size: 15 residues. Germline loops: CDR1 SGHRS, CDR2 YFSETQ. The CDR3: CASSLGTGSGNTIYF. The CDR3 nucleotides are TGCGCCAGCAGCTTAGGGACAGGCTCTGGAAACACCATATATTTT.

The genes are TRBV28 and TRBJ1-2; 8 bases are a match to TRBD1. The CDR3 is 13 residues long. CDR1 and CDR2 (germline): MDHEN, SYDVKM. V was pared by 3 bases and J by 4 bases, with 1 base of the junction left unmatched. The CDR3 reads CASSFGQGYGYTF. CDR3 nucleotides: TGTGCCAGCAGTTTTGGACAGGGCTATGGCTACACCTTC.

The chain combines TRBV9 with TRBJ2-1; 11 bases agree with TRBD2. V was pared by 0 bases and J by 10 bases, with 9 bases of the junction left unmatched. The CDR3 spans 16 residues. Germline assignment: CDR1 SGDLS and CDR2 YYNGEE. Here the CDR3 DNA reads TGTGCCAGCAGCGTAGGTGGGACTAGCGGTCCCGGGGAGCAGTTCTTC. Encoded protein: CASSVGGTSGPGEQFF.

As DNA, the CDR3 is TGCGCCAGCAGCTGGACTGATCCTAACTATGGCTACACCTTC. This sequence encodes CASSWTDPNYGYTF. V usage is TRBV5-1 and J usage is TRBJ1-2, with D unresolved. Trimming took off 3 bases at V and 0 bases at J, with 9 bases between the two ends. Germline V CDR1 and CDR2: SGHRS, YFSETQ. The length of the CDR3 is 14 residues.

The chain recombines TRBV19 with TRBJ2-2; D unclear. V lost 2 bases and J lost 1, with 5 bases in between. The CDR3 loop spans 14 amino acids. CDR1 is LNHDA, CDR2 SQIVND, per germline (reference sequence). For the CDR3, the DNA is TGTGCCAGTAGTATAAAGCGGAACACCGGGGAGCTGTTTTTT. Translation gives CASSIKRNTGELFF.

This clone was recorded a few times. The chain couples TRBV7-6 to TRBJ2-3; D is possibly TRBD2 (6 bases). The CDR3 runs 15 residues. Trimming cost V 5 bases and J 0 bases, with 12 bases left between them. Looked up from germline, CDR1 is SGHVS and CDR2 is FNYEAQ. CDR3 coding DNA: TGTGCCAGCAGCCCAGGACTAACCAGCACAGATACGCAGTATTTT. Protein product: CASSPGLTSTDTQYF.

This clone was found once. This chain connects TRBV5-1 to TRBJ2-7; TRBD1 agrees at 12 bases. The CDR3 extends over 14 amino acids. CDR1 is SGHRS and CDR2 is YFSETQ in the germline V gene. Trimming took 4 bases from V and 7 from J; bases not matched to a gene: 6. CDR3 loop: CASSAGTGGWEQYF. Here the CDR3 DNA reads TGCGCCAGCAGCGCCGGGACAGGGGGCTGGGAGCAGTACTTC.